A single sample gave rise to the 18 T cell receptor beta chains below, sequenced in a study of beta chain features in type 1 diabetes. The investigators reverse transcribed all of the isolated RNA, so they sequenced expressed TCRB transcripts. Some clones are missing from TCRdb's copy, which holds only in-frame ones; the method was immunoSEQ multiplex PCR. This table has roughly 170,000 clones, about 12% appearing once. Sequencing was performed on central memory CD4+ T cells from blood. The source is a woman younger than 35 in good health.

This clone was recorded only once. The J gene is TRBJ2-5, the V gene TRBV6-5, with 7 bases fitting TRBD2. CDR1 MNHEY and CDR2 SVGAGI come from the germline V gene. The CDR3 consists of 13 residues. Losses at the gene ends were 7 bases for V and 7 bases for J; bases not matched to a gene: 9. The CDR3 loop is CASTGGRWGTQYF. The CDR3 region has the DNA TGTGCCAGCACCGGCGGGAGATGGGGGACCCAGTACTTC.

This clone has just a few counts. The V and J genes are TRBV7-9 and TRBJ2-1; 8 bases align to TRBD2. The CDR3 length is 15 residues. Germline V CDR1 and CDR2: SEHNR, FQNEAQ (reference sequence). Germline trimming cut 4 bases from V and 8 bases from J; bases unmatched to any gene: 10. CDR3 residues: CASSYQGTSSDEQFF. The DNA for the CDR3 is TGTGCCAGCAGCTACCAGGGGACTAGTTCCGATGAGCAGTTCTTC.

The V and J genes are TRBV5-4 and TRBJ2-7, with a weak D call TRBD1 (6 bases). The CDR3 is 14 amino acids. V lost 4 bases and J 0 bases, leaving 11 bases between the germline ends. Germline V gene data show CDR1 as SGHNT and CDR2 as YYREEE (reference sequence). The CDR3: CASSRDIDSYEQYF. The CDR3, as DNA: TGTGCCAGCAGCAGGGACATAGACTCCTACGAGCAGTACTTC.

This clone has more than one count but fewer than ten. The chain is built from TRBV30 and TRBJ1-1; 9 nucleotides agree with TRBD1. The trim removed 7 bases at V and 1 base at J, leaving 4 bases unmatched. Germline-derived CDR1 and CDR2 are GTSNPN and SVGIG (reference sequence). The CDR3 has 13 amino acids. As DNA, the CDR3 is TGTGCCTCTGCGGGACAGGGGAACACTGAAGCTTTCTTT. Protein product: CASAGQGNTEAFF.

The genes are TRBV14 and TRBJ2-7; TRBD2 matches at 8 bases. CDR3 length: 14 residues. The J segment lost 1 base and the V segment lost 2 bases, leaving 1 base of the junction unmatched. Germline CDR1 reads SGHDN; CDR2 reads FVKESK. CDR3 sequence: CASSQQRGSYEQYF. In DNA, the CDR3 is TGTGCCAGCAGCCAACAGCGGGGGTCCTACGAGCAGTACTTC.

The J gene is TRBJ1-1, the V gene TRBV7-9; D call uncertain. This CDR3 contains 14 residues. The V and J ends lost 5 bases and 1 base respectively, with 11 bases between them. CDR1 is SEHNR and CDR2 is FQNEAQ in the germline V gene (reference sequence). The CDR3 DNA is TGTGCCAGCAGCCCGGGAGGGAGGAACACTGAAGCTTTCTTT. Residues: CASSPGGRNTEAFF.

The genes are TRBV7-3 and TRBJ1-2, with D maybe TRBD1 (5 bases). Per the germline V gene, CDR1 is SGHTA and CDR2 is FQGTGA. The CDR3 runs to 14 residues. V was pared by 2 bases and J by 8 bases, with 15 bases between. The CDR3 region is CASSLAGAGLGYTF. The CDR3 bases are TGTGCCAGCAGCTTAGCTGGGGCAGGGTTGGGCTACACCTTC.

The chain combines TRBV11-2 with TRBJ2-1, with 12 bases fitting TRBD1. Germline V CDR1 and CDR2: SGHAT, FQNNGV. The CDR3 spans 16 residues. V gave up 7 bases and J gave up 8 bases; unmatched junction bases: 12. The CDR3 DNA sequence: TGTGCCAGCATCACTATCCGGGACAGGGGGCTGGATGAGCAGTTCTTC. It encodes CASITIRDRGLDEQFF.

This clone was detected a few times. The V gene is TRBV6-1, the J gene TRBJ2-1, with 8 positions matching TRBD2. Germline V gene sequence: CDR1 MNHNS, CDR2 SASEGT. CDR3 length: 15 amino acids. The J segment lost 4 bases and the V segment lost 4 bases, leaving 6 bases of the junction unmatched. The CDR3 DNA follows: TGTGCCAGCAGTGTTTTACTAGCGGAGTACAATGAGCAGTTCTTC. Its protein product is CASSVLLAEYNEQFF.

This clone was counted at least ten times. The rearrangement uses TRBV7-9 and TRBJ2-5, with TRBD2 identical over 7 bases. This CDR3 contains 15 residues. The V gene's germline CDR1 is SEHNR and CDR2 FQNEAQ (reference sequence). Trimming at V came to 3 bases and at J to 5 bases, leaving 9 bases not matched to a gene. Here the CDR3 reads CASSLGLAAIETQYF. The CDR3 DNA sequence: TGTGCCAGCAGCTTGGGTCTAGCGGCTATTGAGACCCAGTACTTC.

The chain recombines TRBV7-8 with TRBJ2-5; 8 bases match TRBD1. The germline V gene has CDR1 SGHVS and CDR2 FQNEAQ. This CDR3 has 15 residues. Trimming at V came to 1 base and at J to 4 bases, leaving 5 bases not matched to a gene. CDR3 DNA sequence: TGTGCCAGCAGCTTAGGCAGGGGGCGATCAGAGACCCAGTACTTC. Translation: CASSLGRGRSETQYF.

In this sample, this clone turned up a few times. This rearrangement joins TRBV5-1 to TRBJ2-3; 12 bases align to TRBD2. This CDR3 contains 16 residues. V shed 4 bases, J shed 2 bases, and the junction held 5 bases outside the gene matches. Germline assignment: CDR1 SGHRS and CDR2 YFSETQ. As DNA, the CDR3 is TGCGCCAGCAGCAACCTAGCGGGAGGGCCCACAGATACGCAGTATTTT. It specifies CASSNLAGGPTDTQYF.

This clone has only a few counts. It may be a read error: a sequence one base away is much more abundant. V usage is TRBV7-3 and J usage is TRBJ2-5; 7 nucleotides match TRBD2. The V gene's germline CDR1 is SGHTA and CDR2 FQGTGA. CDR3 size: 14 residues. Trimming at V came to 1 base and at J to 4 bases, leaving 3 bases not matched to a gene. CDR3 region: CASSLSGRGETQYF. As DNA, the CDR3 is TGTGCCAGCAGCTTAAGCGGGAGAGGAGAGACCCAGTACTTC.

The genes are TRBV2 and TRBJ1-1; D possibly corresponds to TRBD1 (6 bases). CDR1 SNHLY and CDR2 FYNNEI come from the germline V gene. The V gene lost 11 bases and the J gene lost 7 bases, with 20 bases spanning the gap. The length of the CDR3 is 13 residues. For the CDR3, the DNA is TGTGCCGACCGGGCAGGGGTCTTGAATGAAGCTTTCTTT. Amino acid sequence: CADRAGVLNEAFF. Together with reference TRBV2 and TRBJ1-1, the CDR3 gives the full variable domain: EPEVTQTPSHQVTQMGQEVILRCVPISNHLYFYWYRQILGQKVEFLVSFYNNEISEKSEIFDDQFSVERPDGSNFTLKIRSTKLEDSAMYFCADRAGVLNEAFFGQGTRLTVV.

The V and J genes are TRBV11-2 and TRBJ2-1, with a possible D match to TRBD2 (5 bases). Trimming shortened V by 1 base and J by 9 bases, and 10 bases separated the two germline ends. CDR3 length: 13 residues. Per the germline V gene, CDR1 is SGHAT and CDR2 is FQNNGV. CDR3 nucleotides: TGTGCCAGCAGCTTAGGGCTAGAGGGTGAGCAGTTCTTC. The encoded protein is CASSLGLEGEQFF.

This chain links TRBV5-1 with TRBJ2-7; a possible D gene is TRBD2 (5 bases). Deletions cut 6 bases from V and 0 bases from J, with 10 bases between. Germline lookup yields CDR1 SGHRS and CDR2 YFSETQ. The CDR3 covers 13 residues. CDR3 sequence: CASNSGSSYEQYF. The CDR3 DNA sequence: TGCGCCAGCAACAGCGGAAGCTCCTACGAGCAGTACTTC.

This clone was counted between two and nine times. CDR3: CATSRELLQGGQETQYF. CDR3 sequence (DNA): TGTGCCACCAGCAGGGAACTATTACAGGGAGGGCAAGAGACCCAGTACTTC. The V gene is TRBV15, the J gene TRBJ2-5; D may be TRBD2 (7 bases). CDR3 length: 17 amino acids. Trimming took 3 bases from V and 2 from J, leaving 19 bases between them. CDR1 and CDR2 (germline): LNHNV, YYDKDF (reference sequence). Using reference TRBV15 and TRBJ2-5 for the parts outside the CDR3, the full variable domain is DAMVIQNPRYQVTQFGKPVTLSCSQTLNHNVMYWYQQKSSQAPKLLFHYYDKDFNNEADTPDNFQSRRPNTSFCFLDIRSPGLGDTAMYLCATSRELLQGGQETQYFGPGTRLLVL.

The CDR3 protein is CSVEVRRQGDTEAFF. CDR3 DNA sequence: TGCAGCGTTGAAGTCCGGCGACAGGGAGACACTGAAGCTTTCTTT. This chain connects TRBV29-1 to TRBJ1-1; 7 bases agree with TRBD1. With V trimmed by 1 base and J by 3 bases, 8 bases remained unmatched. The CDR3 loop spans 15 amino acids. Germline CDR1 SQVTM, CDR2 ANQGSEA.